Listed below are T cell receptor beta chains from one sample, sequenced in a study of blood T cell repertoires in COVID-19. Here immunoSEQ multiplex PCR was the method, and the copy in TCRdb shows in-frame clones only, minus some. The sample includes about 500,000 clones, about nine tenths of them seen just once. Source material: PBMCs or T cells enriched from blood (not recorded which). The receptors derive from a woman younger than 30 who had recovered from COVID-19. Both conserved end residues are part of each CDR3. Each record gives: clone size, J gene, D gene, V gene, CDR3 protein, CDR3 DNA. D genes are given only for firm matches. Size is stated for part of the rows, as once, few or many counts, or as a class when the clone is expanded.

clone size: NA; J gene: TRBJ1-1; D gene: NA; V gene: TRBV2; CDR3 protein: CAAGGRKTEAFF; CDR3 DNA: TGTGCCGCAGGAGGGAGGAAAACTGAAGCTTTCTTT
clone size: NA; J gene: TRBJ2-3; D gene: NA; V gene: TRBV19; CDR3 protein: CASSIDWGTTDTQYF; CDR3 DNA: TGTGCCAGTAGTATAGATTGGGGCACCACAGATACGCAGTATTTT
clone size: once; J gene: TRBJ1-3; D gene: NA; V gene: TRBV4-1; CDR3 protein: CASSPSETSSGNTIYF; CDR3 DNA: TGCGCCAGCAGCCCGTCAGAGACATCTTCTGGAAACACCATATATTTT
clone size: NA; J gene: TRBJ1-1; D gene: NA; V gene: TRBV2; CDR3 protein: CASSGSEGAKAFF; CDR3 DNA: TGTGCCAGCAGCGGATCTGAAGGAGCTAAAGCTTTCTTT
clone size: NA; J gene: TRBJ1-2; D gene: NA; V gene: TRBV2; CDR3 protein: CASSEEGPGYTF; CDR3 DNA: TGTGCCAGCAGTGAAGAGGGGCCTGGCTACACCTTC
clone size: few; J gene: TRBJ1-1; D gene: TRBD1; V gene: TRBV2; CDR3 protein: CASNRGPGAGTEAFF; CDR3 DNA: TGTGCCAGCAACAGGGGGCCGGGTGCGGGCACTGAAGCTTTCTTT
clone size: NA; J gene: TRBJ2-2; D gene: NA; V gene: TRBV2; CDR3 protein: CASHTDRLAGELFF; CDR3 DNA: TGTGCCAGCCACACGGACCGACTAGCCGGGGAGCTGTTTTTT
clone size: NA; J gene: TRBJ2-3; D gene: NA; V gene: TRBV27; CDR3 protein: CASGPFQYF; CDR3 DNA: TGTGCCAGTGGGCCGTTCCAGTATTTT
clone size: NA; J gene: TRBJ2-6; D gene: TRBD1; V gene: TRBV5-4; CDR3 protein: CASSAGSDRAGANVLTF; CDR3 DNA: TGTGCCAGCAGCGCAGGTTCAGACAGGGCTGGGGCCAACGTCCTGACTTTC
clone size: NA; J gene: TRBJ2-1; D gene: NA; V gene: TRBV13; CDR3 protein: CASSLITGGDSEQFF; CDR3 DNA: TGTGCCAGCAGCTTAATAACAGGGGGGGACTCTGAGCAGTTCTTC
clone size: NA; J gene: TRBJ2-5; D gene: TRBD1; V gene: TRBV12-5; CDR3 protein: CASGPGTGGGETQYF; CDR3 DNA: TGTGCTAGTGGCCCCGGGACAGGGGGTGGGGAGACCCAGTACTTC
clone size: NA; J gene: TRBJ1-1; D gene: TRBD1; V gene: TRBV5-1; CDR3 protein: CASSGTTGGLLEAFF; CDR3 DNA: TGCGCCAGCAGCGGAACGACAGGGGGGCTTTTGGAAGCTTTCTTT
clone size: NA; J gene: TRBJ1-4; D gene: NA; V gene: TRBV18; CDR3 protein: CASSRQPILNEKLFF; CDR3 DNA: TGTGCCAGCTCCCGACAACCGATCCTTAATGAAAAACTGTTTTTT
clone size: NA; J gene: TRBJ1-5; D gene: NA; V gene: TRBV25-1; CDR3 protein: CASSADSSNQPQHF; CDR3 DNA: TGTGCCAGCAGTGCGGACAGTAGCAATCAGCCCCAGCATTTT
clone size: NA; J gene: TRBJ1-6; D gene: NA; V gene: TRBV9; CDR3 protein: CASSPGSLGSPLHF; CDR3 DNA: TGTGCCAGCAGCCCCGGGAGCCTAGGTTCACCCCTCCACTTT
clone size: NA; J gene: TRBJ2-4; D gene: TRBD2; V gene: TRBV6-2/TRBV6-3; CDR3 protein: CASSYSIDSGNIQYF; CDR3 DNA: TGTGCCAGCAGTTACTCGATTGATAGCGGGAACATTCAGTACTTC
clone size: once; J gene: TRBJ1-5; D gene: NA; V gene: TRBV5-6; CDR3 protein: CASSKRDPGDQPQHF; CDR3 DNA: TGTGCCAGCAGCAAACGGGACCCAGGGGACCAGCCCCAGCATTTT
clone size: NA; J gene: TRBJ1-5; D gene: TRBD1; V gene: TRBV4-2; CDR3 protein: CASSQESLDRAYSNQPQHF; CDR3 DNA: TGTGCCAGCAGCCAGGAGTCCCTTGACAGGGCATATAGCAATCAGCCCCAGCATTTT
clone size: once; J gene: TRBJ1-1; D gene: TRBD1; V gene: TRBV19; CDR3 protein: CASTKPQGRETEAFF; CDR3 DNA: TGTGCCAGTACCAAACCACAGGGGCGGGAAACTGAAGCTTTCTTT
clone size: NA; J gene: TRBJ1-1; D gene: NA; V gene: TRBV5-8; CDR3 protein: CASSLAESRINTEAFF; CDR3 DNA: TGTGCCAGCAGCTTGGCCGAGTCGCGGATAAACACTGAAGCTTTCTTT
clone size: NA; J gene: TRBJ1-2; D gene: NA; V gene: TRBV25-1; CDR3 protein: CASSVGGASGYTF; CDR3 DNA: TGTGCCAGCAGTGTCGGGGGGGCCAGTGGCTACACCTTC
clone size: NA; J gene: TRBJ2-7; D gene: NA; V gene: TRBV5-5; CDR3 protein: CASNRGGTGSYEQYF; CDR3 DNA: TGTGCCAGCAACAGGGGGGGGACAGGCTCCTACGAGCAGTACTTC
clone size: NA; J gene: TRBJ1-1; D gene: NA; V gene: TRBV11-2; CDR3 protein: CASSLANTEAFF; CDR3 DNA: TGTGCCAGCAGCTTAGCTAACACTGAAGCTTTCTTT
clone size: NA; J gene: TRBJ1-4; D gene: TRBD1; V gene: TRBV5-1; CDR3 protein: CASSLAGQGISANEKLFF; CDR3 DNA: TGCGCCAGCAGCTTGGCGGGACAGGGGATTTCGGCTAATGAAAAACTGTTTTTT
clone size: NA; J gene: TRBJ2-1; D gene: NA; V gene: TRBV5-1; CDR3 protein: CASSRYTGSNEQFF; CDR3 DNA: TGCGCCAGCAGCCGATATACAGGGAGCAATGAGCAGTTCTTC
clone size: NA; J gene: TRBJ2-7; D gene: NA; V gene: TRBV6-5; CDR3 protein: CASSYGEHEQYF; CDR3 DNA: TGTGCCAGCAGTTATGGGGAGCACGAGCAGTACTTC
clone size: NA; J gene: TRBJ2-4; D gene: NA; V gene: TRBV30; CDR3 protein: CAWSVGDLAKNIQYF; CDR3 DNA: TGTGCCTGGAGTGTAGGAGACCTAGCCAAAAACATTCAGTACTTC
clone size: NA; J gene: TRBJ1-3; D gene: NA; V gene: TRBV2; CDR3 protein: CASSDSARGLRNTIYF; CDR3 DNA: TGTGCCAGCAGTGATTCGGCCAGGGGTCTTCGAAACACCATATATTTT
clone size: few; J gene: TRBJ2-7; D gene: NA; V gene: TRBV7-9; CDR3 protein: CASSLMGRVSYEQYF; CDR3 DNA: TGTGCCAGCAGCTTAATGGGCAGGGTATCCTACGAGCAGTACTTC